The sequence of this T cell receptor (beta chain) was determined in a study of CD8 T cells in ankylosing spondylitis (dated by TCRdb to between 2016 and 2019). Concerning the study at large: T cell receptor beta repertoires were profiled in healthy donors and ankylosing spondylitis patients so that disease-linked TCR variants could be found. The whole study cohort included 108 healthy donors and around 24 ankylosing spondylitis patients. Peripheral blood was sampled, and synovial fluid was additionally collected from ankylosing spondylitis patients. Study-wide conclusions, independent of this receptor: Some of the motif variants had been reported before in the synovial fluid and blood of reactive arthritis patients, a finding that suggests common disease-initiation mechanisms. According to the report, matched synovial fluid samples from ankylosing spondylitis patients were significantly enriched for the disease-linked clones. The disease-linked clones showed a CD8+ phenotype and occurred at relatively low frequencies in peripheral blood. A TCR beta motif made up of several highly homologous amino acid variants appeared to be characteristic of blood from ankylosing spondylitis patients.

The instrument given in TCRdb is Illumina HiSeq 2500. TCR beta libraries were prepared by quantitative 5'-RACE with molecular barcodes. The authors' pipeline ran thus. To identify disease-linked TCR variants, a new computational method was used, one built on a probabilistic model of VDJ rearrangement. TCRdb itself trimmed the public reads at Q25 with fastp, ran MiXCR and retained productive beta chains. Here each entry gathers all rows of one CDR3 protein and keeps the most common genes and DNA. None of the V and J calls come from the authors' own analysis; TCRdb made them. For this sample there are roughly 130,000 distinct CDR3 sequences; 7% appear just once. The ten largest clonotypes hold more than 10% of the sample. This clonotype has at least ten counts. Its specific antigen is unknown. There are no base qualities to consult, and no much larger clone falls within one base. The germline V gene specifies SGHRS as CDR1 and YFSETQ as CDR2. From V the trimming removes 4 bases and from J it removes 2 bases, while the gene matches leave 7 bases of the junction unaccounted for. CDR3 length: 16 amino acids, cysteine to phenylalanine. The CDR3 DNA has 48 bases and is translated from base 1.

The sample comprised blood, either unsorted or a sorted T cell fraction (not recorded which). The sequence derives from a male donor with ankylosing spondylitis or in good health (not recorded which). In this chain, TRBV5-1 is recombined with TRBJ2-1; TRBD2 agrees with 9 junctional bases. The DNA sequence is TGCGCCAGCAGCCCATTAGCGGGAGTAGCCTACAATGAGCAGTTCTTC. Protein translation: CASSPLAGVAYNEQFF. The variable domain in full, with residues beyond the CDR3 obtained from the reference TRBV5-1 and TRBJ2-1 genes, is KAGVTQTPRYLIKTRGQQVTLSCSPISGHRSVSWYQQTPGQGLQFLFEYFSETQRNKGNFPGRFSGRQFSNSRSEMNVSTLELGDSALYLCASSPLAGVAYNEQFFGPGTRLTVL.